The T cell receptor beta chain under discussion was sequenced for a study of shared clonotypes between healthy human individuals. Findings of the study overall: What rarefaction showed was incomplete sorted-subset sequencing despite large depth.

The ends were cut back, 0 bases at V and 7 bases at J, with 16 bases in the middle. CDR3 length: 16 amino acids. On this clone itself: The antigen remains undetermined.

Both subsets, CD45RA+ naive and CD45RA-negative memory, were split from the CD4+ cells. Produced via immunoSEQ multiplex PCR; TCRdb's table is partial and in-frame only. The table has 1,400,000 or so clones, roughly 98.5% seen once. Sample: naive CD4+ T cells sorted from blood. Stated subset: CD45RA+ positively selected. The J gene is TRBJ2-1, the V gene TRBV23-1; possible D gene TRBD2, 5 bases. TRBV23-1 carries the ORF label, with uncertain function. The receptor was derived from a man younger than 40 in good health. CDR3 sequence (DNA): TGCGCCAGCAGTCAATCTTTTCCGGGAACCGATAATGAGCAGTTCTTC. Translated, it gives CASSQSFPGTDNEQFF.